This TCR beta chain came from a study of Graves' ophthalmopathy and Graves' hyperthyroidism. Germline assignment: CDR1 SNHLY and CDR2 FYNNEI. The CDR3 extends over 17 amino acids. V dropped 7 bases and J dropped 3 bases, with 24 bases sitting between them. As the template, RNA transcripts were used to amplify TCR beta CDR3 regions. HTBI-primed RT-PCR formed the first round, and a multiplex PCR formed the second. From the multiplex PCR reads, TCRdb called clonotypes with MiXCR, one entry per CDR3 protein. The sample records around 1,000,000 distinct CDR3 sequences, 35% to 40% being singletons. Excluded: other autoimmune disease, uncontrolled infection, pregnancy or lactation. This clonotype was seen many times. What it recognizes is unknown. Study-wide findings and caveats: Sensitivity of roughly 88% and specificity of 65% to 83% were achieved when a 13-signature model separated ophthalmopathy from stable hyperthyroidism. The authors also found most expanded thyroid clonotypes above 0.001 frequency in blood.

V usage is TRBV2 and J usage is TRBJ2-5; D is possibly TRBD2 (6 bases). The sample taken for sequencing was peripheral blood or thyroid tissue (not recorded which). The source is an adult man with Graves' hyperthyroidism. Here the CDR3 DNA reads TGTGCCAGCACCCTGACTTTCAGGGAGGCTGAGGAAGAGACCCAGTACTTC. Encoded protein: CASTLTFREAEEETQYF.